A selection of T cell receptor beta chains follows, all from one sample in a study of immune evolution from preneoplasia to lung adenocarcinoma. Clones were sequenced by immunoSEQ multiplex PCR, and TCRdb holds only the in-frame ones, with some missing. Of fewer than 6,500 clones in the sample, about 73% are singletons; the top ten hold roughly 9.8%. Sequenced material: FFPE lung adenocarcinoma in situ tissue. The receptor set was obtained from a donor aged 70 or over with lung adenocarcinoma. Both conserved end residues are part of each CDR3. D genes are given only for firm matches. Clone size is given for some rows only: seen once, a few or many times, or a class if the clone is expanded.

D: .
size: .
V: TRBV18
J: TRBJ2-5
CDR3: CASSPDSAAETQYF
DNA: TGTGCCAGCTCACCGGACAGCGCCGCGGAGACCCAGTACTTC

D: .
size: .
V: TRBV6-5
J: TRBJ1-1
CDR3: CASSREGRTEAFF
DNA: TGTGCCAGCAGCCGCGAGGGAAGGACTGAAGCTTTCTTT

D: .
size: .
V: TRBV7-2
J: TRBJ2-1
CDR3: CASSLRTPEYPFF
DNA: TGTGCCAGCAGCTTAAGGACCCCTGAGTATCCATTCTTC

D: .
size: .
V: TRBV11-2
J: TRBJ1-5
CDR3: CASSLELLQPQHF
DNA: TGTGCCAGCAGCTTAGAGCTGCTTCAGCCCCAGCATTTT

D: .
size: .
V: TRBV13
J: TRBJ2-3
CDR3: CASRARDSNTDTQYF
DNA: TGTGCCAGCAGAGCCAGGGACTCAAACACAGATACGCAGTATTTT

D: TRBD1
size: .
V: TRBV6-1
J: TRBJ2-1
CDR3: CATTTGAYGEQFF
DNA: TGTGCCACCACGACAGGGGCTTACGGTGAGCAGTTCTTC

D: .
size: .
V: TRBV28
J: TRBJ1-3
CDR3: CASSLALSSGNTIYF
DNA: TGTGCCAGCAGTTTGGCGCTGAGCTCTGGAAACACCATATATTTT

D: .
size: .
V: TRBV6-5
J: TRBJ1-2
CDR3: CASSYSRTAYGYTF
DNA: TGTGCCAGCAGTTACTCAAGGACAGCCTATGGCTACACCTTC

D: .
size: .
V: TRBV18
J: TRBJ1-1
CDR3: CASSPRGGGATEAFF
DNA: TGTGCCAGCTCCCCCAGAGGGGGAGGGGCCACTGAAGCTTTCTTT

D: .
size: .
V: TRBV6-4
J: TRBJ1-5
CDR3: CASSPSPGNQPQHF
DNA: TGTGCCAGCAGTCCCTCCCCCGGGAATCAGCCCCAGCATTTT

D: TRBD2
size: .
V: TRBV14
J: TRBJ2-1
CDR3: CASSQNGLAGVNNEQFF
DNA: TGTGCCAGCAGCCAGAATGGACTAGCGGGAGTAAACAATGAGCAGTTCTTC

D: TRBD1
size: few
V: TRBV30
J: TRBJ1-2
CDR3: CAWNPAGQGASDYGYTF
DNA: TGTGCCTGGAACCCCGCGGGACAGGGGGCTTCTGACTATGGCTACACCTTC

D: TRBD2
size: .
V: TRBV5-1
J: TRBJ2-7
CDR3: CASSLPPSGLGEQYF
DNA: TGCGCCAGCAGCTTGCCCCCTAGCGGTTTAGGCGAGCAGTACTTC

D: .
size: .
V: TRBV28
J: TRBJ2-1
CDR3: CASSPPMASYNEQFF
DNA: TGTGCCAGCAGTCCCCCTATGGCCTCCTACAATGAGCAGTTCTTC

D: TRBD1
size: .
V: TRBV7-2
J: TRBJ1-4
CDR3: CASRAATGGNNEKLFF
DNA: TGTGCCAGCAGAGCCGCGACAGGGGGCAATAATGAAAAACTGTTTTTT

D: .
size: .
V: TRBV6-1
J: TRBJ2-7
CDR3: CASNPPGDSYEQYF
DNA: TGTGCCAGCAACCCCCCCGGAGACAGCTACGAGCAGTACTTC

D: TRBD1
size: .
V: TRBV30
J: TRBJ1-2
CDR3: CAWSATGLNYGYTF
DNA: TGTGCCTGGAGTGCGACAGGGCTAAATTATGGCTACACCTTC

D: TRBD1
size: .
V: TRBV9
J: TRBJ1-2
CDR3: CASSPDRGWAGYTF
DNA: TGTGCCAGCAGCCCCGACAGGGGGTGGGCTGGCTACACCTTC

D: TRBD1
size: .
V: TRBV5-1
J: TRBJ1-2
CDR3: CASSSVGQGFDGYTF
DNA: TGCGCCAGCAGCTCCGTCGGACAGGGGTTTGATGGCTACACCTTC

D: TRBD1
size: .
V: TRBV30
J: TRBJ2-5
CDR3: CAWSVVRTGTQYF
DNA: TGTGCCTGGAGTGTTGTTAGGACAGGGACCCAGTACTTC

D: .
size: .
V: TRBV5-1
J: TRBJ2-3
CDR3: CASRTMAPDTQYF
DNA: TGCGCCAGCAGAACAATGGCGCCAGATACGCAGTATTTT

D: TRBD2
size: once
V: TRBV19
J: TRBJ2-1
CDR3: CASSILAGVFYNEQFF
DNA: TGTGCCAGTAGTATCTTAGCGGGGGTCTTCTACAATGAGCAGTTCTTC

D: .
size: .
V: TRBV5-1
J: TRBJ1-6
CDR3: CASSLEGVRSPLHF
DNA: TGCGCCAGCAGCTTGGAAGGGGTTCGTTCACCCCTCCACTTT

D: .
size: .
V: TRBV6-5
J: TRBJ1-4
CDR3: CASSPQWNDRYKLFF
DNA: TGTGCCAGCAGTCCTCAGTGGAATGACCGGTATAAACTGTTTTTT

D: TRBD1
size: .
V: TRBV28
J: TRBJ2-2
CDR3: CASSPGQGTGELFF
DNA: TGTGCCAGCAGCCCGGGACAGGGTACCGGGGAGCTGTTTTTT

D: .
size: .
V: TRBV28
J: TRBJ1-1
CDR3: CASSLGTEAFF
DNA: TGTGCCAGCAGTTTGGGGACTGAAGCTTTCTTT

D: .
size: .
V: TRBV25-1
J: TRBJ1-1
CDR3: CASSELEAGTEAFF
DNA: TGTGCCAGCAGTGAACTAGAGGCGGGCACTGAAGCTTTCTTT

D: .
size: .
V: TRBV2
J: TRBJ1-1
CDR3: CASSESRGFGSEAFF
DNA: TGTGCCAGCAGTGAAAGTAGGGGATTCGGGTCTGAAGCTTTCTTT

D: .
size: .
V: TRBV29-1
J: TRBJ2-1
CDR3: CSVVLVSYNEQFF
DNA: TGCAGCGTTGTTCTAGTCTCCTACAATGAGCAGTTCTTC

D: .
size: .
V: TRBV28
J: TRBJ1-1
CDR3: CAILPPGGTEAFF
DNA: TGTGCCATCCTCCCACCGGGGGGGACTGAAGCTTTCTTT